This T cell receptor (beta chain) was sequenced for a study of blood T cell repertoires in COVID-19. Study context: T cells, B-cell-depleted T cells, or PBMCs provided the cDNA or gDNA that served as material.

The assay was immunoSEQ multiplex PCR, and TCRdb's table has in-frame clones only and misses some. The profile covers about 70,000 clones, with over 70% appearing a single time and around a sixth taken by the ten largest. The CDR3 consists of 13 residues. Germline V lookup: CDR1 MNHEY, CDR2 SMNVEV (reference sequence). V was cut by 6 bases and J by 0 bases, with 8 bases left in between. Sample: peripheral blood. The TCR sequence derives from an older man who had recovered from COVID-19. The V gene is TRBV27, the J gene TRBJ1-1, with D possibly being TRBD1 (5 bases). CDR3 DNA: TGTGCCAGCAGCCAGGGAATGAACACTGAAGCTTTCTTT. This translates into CASSQGMNTEAFF.